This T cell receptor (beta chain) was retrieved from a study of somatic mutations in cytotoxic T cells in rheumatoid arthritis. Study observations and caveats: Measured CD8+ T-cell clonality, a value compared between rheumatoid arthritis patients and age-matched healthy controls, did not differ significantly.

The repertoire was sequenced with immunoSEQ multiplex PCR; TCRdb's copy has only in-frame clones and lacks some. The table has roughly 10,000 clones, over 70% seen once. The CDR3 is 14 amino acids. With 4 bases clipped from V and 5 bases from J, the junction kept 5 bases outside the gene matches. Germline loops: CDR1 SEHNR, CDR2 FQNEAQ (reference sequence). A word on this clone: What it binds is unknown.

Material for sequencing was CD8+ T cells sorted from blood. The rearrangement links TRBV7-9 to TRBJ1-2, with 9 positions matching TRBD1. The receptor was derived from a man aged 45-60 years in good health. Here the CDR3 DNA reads TGTGCCAGCAGCTCGGACAGGGGATTGTATGGCTACACCTTC. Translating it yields CASSSDRGLYGYTF. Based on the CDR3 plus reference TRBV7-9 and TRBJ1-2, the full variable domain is DTGVSQNPRHKITKRGQNVTFRCDPISEHNRLYWYRQTLGQGPEFLTYFQNEAQLEKSRLLSDRFSAERPKGSFSTLEIQRTEQGDSAMYLCASSSDRGLYGYTFGSGTRLTVV.